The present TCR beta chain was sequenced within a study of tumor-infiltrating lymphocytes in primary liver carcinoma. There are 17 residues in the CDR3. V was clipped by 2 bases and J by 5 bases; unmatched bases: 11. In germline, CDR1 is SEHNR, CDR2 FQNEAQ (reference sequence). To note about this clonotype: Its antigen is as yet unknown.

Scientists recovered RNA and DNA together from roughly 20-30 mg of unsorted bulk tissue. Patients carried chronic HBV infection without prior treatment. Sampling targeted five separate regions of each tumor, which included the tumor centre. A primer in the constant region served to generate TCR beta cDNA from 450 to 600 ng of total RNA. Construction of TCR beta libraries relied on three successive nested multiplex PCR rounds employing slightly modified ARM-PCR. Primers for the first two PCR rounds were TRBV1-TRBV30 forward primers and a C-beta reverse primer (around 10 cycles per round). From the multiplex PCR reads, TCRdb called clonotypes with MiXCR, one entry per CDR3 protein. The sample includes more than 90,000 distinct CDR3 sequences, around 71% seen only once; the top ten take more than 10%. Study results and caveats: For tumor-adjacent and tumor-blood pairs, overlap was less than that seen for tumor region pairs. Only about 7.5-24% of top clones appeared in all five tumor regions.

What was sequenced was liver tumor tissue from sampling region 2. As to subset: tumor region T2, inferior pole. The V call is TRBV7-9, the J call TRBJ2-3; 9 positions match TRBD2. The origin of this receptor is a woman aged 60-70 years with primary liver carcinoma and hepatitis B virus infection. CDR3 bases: TGTGCCAGCAGCTTACAAGGCCGCGGGGGGGTCGTAGATACGCAGTATTTT. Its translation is CASSLQGRGGVVDTQYF.